Listed below are T cell receptor beta chains from one sample, sequenced in a study of blood T cell repertoires in COVID-19. Data came from immunoSEQ multiplex PCR; TCRdb stores just in-frame clones and leaves some out. The table lists about 300,000 clones, roughly 90% of them singletons. What was sequenced was peripheral blood. These receptors were collected from a man between 18 and 29 years old who had recovered from COVID-19. The CDR3 runs from the conserved cysteine through the conserved F or W. The order of the fields is V gene, J gene, clone size, D gene, CDR3 protein, CDR3 DNA. A D gene is named only where the DNA matches it firmly. The listing skips clone size in some rows; elsewhere it reads once, few, many or a size class.

TRBV28	TRBJ1-2	-	TRBD1	CASSPGQGTANYGYTF	TGTGCCAGCAGTCCGGGACAGGGGACGGCTAACTATGGCTACACCTTC
TRBV27	TRBJ2-5	once	-	CASKMTGHGETQYF	TGTGCCAGCAAAATGACAGGCCACGGCGAGACCCAGTACTTC
TRBV12-5	TRBJ1-5	-	-	CASGFTQMSQPQHF	TGTGCTAGTGGTTTTACCCAAATGAGCCAGCCCCAGCATTTT
TRBV6-1	TRBJ1-4	-	-	CASSENYRATNEKLFF	TGTGCCAGCAGTGAGAATTACAGGGCAACTAATGAAAAACTGTTTTTT
TRBV19	TRBJ1-3	-	TRBD1	CASTTTGPGNTIYF	TGTGCCAGTACCACGACAGGGCCTGGAAACACCATATATTTT
TRBV19	TRBJ2-2	once	TRBD1	CASGGTGGNGELFF	TGTGCCAGTGGTGGGACAGGGGGCAACGGGGAGCTGTTTTTT
TRBV18	TRBJ1-3	-	-	CASSADSGNTIYF	TGTGCCAGCTCTGCGGACTCTGGAAACACCATATATTTT
TRBV5-1	TRBJ1-1	-	TRBD1	CASSLRTGSDTEAFF	TGCGCCAGCAGCCTGAGGACAGGATCGGACACTGAAGCTTTCTTT
TRBV4-1	TRBJ2-7	-	TRBD1	CASSREVPGTAQLYEQYF	TGCGCCAGCAGCCGAGAAGTACCCGGGACAGCACAACTCTACGAGCAGTACTTC
TRBV20-1	TRBJ2-1	-	TRBD2	CSASDFAGAVDEQFF	TGCAGTGCTAGTGACTTCGCGGGAGCAGTCGATGAGCAGTTCTTC
TRBV7-3	TRBJ2-3	-	-	CASSSNTDTQYF	TGTGCCAGCAGCTCAAACACAGATACGCAGTATTTT
TRBV5-4	TRBJ2-3	once	TRBD2	CASSSGTTAGTQYF	TGTGCCAGCAGCTCCGGGACTACCGCGGGTACGCAGTATTTT
TRBV6-5	TRBJ2-7	-	TRBD1	CASSSLTGGPTYEQYF	TGTGCCAGCAGTTCCCTGACAGGGGGCCCCACCTACGAGCAGTACTTC
TRBV6-6	TRBJ2-3	-	-	CASSYIAGGTDTQYF	TGTGCCAGCAGCTACATCGCTGGAGGGACAGATACGCAGTATTTT
TRBV10-2	TRBJ1-5	-	-	CAGSLGGRQPQHF	TGCGCCGGCAGCTTGGGGGGGCGTCAGCCCCAGCATTTT
TRBV7-9	TRBJ1-4	-	-	CAGQLATNEKLFF	TGTGCCGGACAGTTGGCGACTAATGAAAAACTGTTTTTT
TRBV6-2/TRBV6-3	TRBJ2-7	once	-	CASSVTKYEQYF	TGTGCCAGCAGTGTTACTAAGTACGAGCAGTACTTC
TRBV5-6	TRBJ1-5	-	-	CASSLAQGRDQPQHF	TGTGCCAGCAGCTTGGCACAGGGTAGGGATCAGCCCCAGCATTTT
TRBV6-5	TRBJ1-1	few	-	CASSYRLGTVNTEAFF	TGTGCCAGCAGTTATCGCCTGGGCACAGTGAACACTGAAGCTTTCTTT
TRBV2	TRBJ1-6	-	-	CASSLAISNSPLHF	TGTGCCAGCTCCCTAGCCATCTCAAACTCACCCCTCCACTTT
TRBV6-2/TRBV6-3	TRBJ1-6	-	-	CASSPRQDYNSPLHF	TGTGCCAGCAGTCCAAGACAGGATTATAATTCACCCCTCCACTTT
TRBV19	TRBJ1-5	-	-	CASSMQDGGNQPQHF	TGTGCCAGTAGTATGCAGGACGGGGGCAATCAGCCCCAGCATTTT
TRBV18	TRBJ2-1	-	TRBD2	CASSWTSGSPYNEQFF	TGTGCCAGCTCATGGACTAGCGGGAGCCCCTACAATGAGCAGTTCTTC
TRBV5-1	TRBJ2-7	-	TRBD1	CASSGVGQVYEQYF	TGCGCCAGCAGCGGCGTAGGACAGGTCTACGAGCAGTACTTC